Below, one TCR beta chain is given with its context. As yet, its antigen is unknown. The sample belongs to a study of T cell clones after liver transplantation. About the research overall: Blood was drawn pre-transplant, before withdrawal, and after full or failed withdrawal.

Germline assignment: CDR1 SGHRS and CDR2 YFSETQ. The ends were cut back, 4 bases at V and 2 bases at J, with 16 bases in the middle. This CDR3 comprises 16 residues. Generated by immunoSEQ multiplex PCR, the TCRdb table keeps only in-frame clones and is missing some. The profile covers 35,000 to 45,000 clones, with 86% appearing a single time and about 2.5% taken by the ten largest. Regarding the study as a whole: These preliminary findings come from unstandardized post-transplant sampling times.

This chain connects TRBV5-1 to TRBJ2-1, with D tentatively TRBD2 (7 bases). Material: CD4+ T cells from blood, obtained 24 months after liver transplant. The source of this sequence is a human patient who received a liver transplant. Some of the T cells may derive from the graft donor. The CDR3 region has the DNA TGCGCCAGCAGCACAACTCCGGGGGGCACCTACAATGAGCAGTTCTTC. Its translation is CASSTTPGGTYNEQFF.